The present T cell receptor (beta chain) was sequenced within a study of shared clonotypes between healthy human individuals. Germline loops: CDR1 SGHTA, CDR2 FQGNSA. The CDR3 length is 14 residues. V lost 4 bases, J lost 10 bases, and 17 bases lay in between. Sequencing used immunoSEQ multiplex PCR; TCRdb keeps in-frame clones, though not all of them. The sample has about 1.1 million clones; around three quarters are singletons. The specimen sequenced was memory CD4+ T cells from PBMCs. Subset denoted: CD45RA-negative fraction. The V call is TRBV7-2, the J call TRBJ2-4, with a possible D match to TRBD2 (6 bases). This sequence was found in a man younger than 30 in good health. Some clones in this sample may be carry-over from other donors' samples. In DNA, the CDR3 is TGTGCCAGCAGCTCCCGGGACTCCACAGGTATTCAGTACTTC. Residues: CASSSRDSTGIQYF.